This record covers a single T cell receptor beta chain. Its antigen is currently unknown. The sample is drawn from a study of CD8 T cells in ankylosing spondylitis. Study findings and constraints: For ankylosing spondylitis blood, a TCR beta motif of 7 to 9 highly homologous variants appeared characteristic.

Using its own MiXCR run on the 5' RACE reads, TCRdb lists one record per CDR3 protein. Of around 100,000 distinct CDR3 sequences listed, about 9% were seen once; the top ten hold 30% to 35%. Germline CDR1 is DFQATT and CDR2 is SNEGSKA (reference sequence). The CDR3 spans 15 residues. Trimming removed 0 bases from V and 4 bases from J; junction bases left unmatched: 5. The source material was blood, either unsorted or a sorted T cell fraction (not recorded which). The chain couples TRBV20-1 to TRBJ2-5; 10 bases fit TRBD2. The receptor's source is a male donor with ankylosing spondylitis. The CDR3 loop is CSARDRASGRETQYF. CDR3 sequence (DNA): TGCAGTGCTAGAGATCGGGCTAGCGGGAGAGAGACCCAGTACTTC.